This T cell receptor beta chain was profiled in a study of T cell responses to AZD1222 COVID-19 vaccine. Findings and limits, study-wide: Two AZD1222 doses significantly raised spike-specific TCR breadth and depth over controls. Repertoire samples came only from after the peak T cell response. Within unmutated variant regions lay the reported targets of nearly half of spike-specific TCRs.

V gave up 4 bases and J gave up 0 bases, with 19 bases separating them. Germline loops: CDR1 MNHNS, CDR2 SASEGT. The CDR3 loop spans 17 amino acids. Only in-frame clones appear in the TCRdb table, and some are missing; sequencing was by immunoSEQ multiplex PCR. This sample carries 80,000 to 100,000 clones, about 90% of them seen once, and the ten largest clones take over 2.5%. This clone occurred once. Its specificity is not known. This TCR was sampled from an adult in good health. The genes are TRBV6-1 and TRBJ2-7; no definite D call. Sequencing was performed on peripheral blood, taken on day 0 of MenACWY control vaccination. The CDR3 DNA reads TGTGCCAGCAGTGCCCATGTCAAGGGCTTCTACTCCTACGAGCAGTACTTC. This codes for CASSAHVKGFYSYEQYF.